This T cell receptor (beta chain) was sequenced during a study of high-grade serous ovarian cancer treatment subgroups. The wider study: Each sample yielded on average around 7,500 unique TCR beta rearrangements from around 15,000 reads. Overall study findings and caveats: Higher neoantigen levels went with greater TCR clonal relatedness. Different patients shared almost no repertoire; same-patient tumors shared 0.11 to 0.79.

Clones were read by immunoSEQ multiplex PCR, and TCRdb kept only the in-frame ones, dropping some. The sample contains 10,000 to 13,000 clones, around 86% of which appear only once. A note on this clone: The antigen is not known.

CDR1 is SGHNT, CDR2 YYREEE, per germline (reference sequence). This CDR3 is 17 amino acids long. V shed 0 bases and J 9 bases; nucleotides not matched to a gene: 8. Tumor tissue was taken before any definitive surgery or chemotherapy was given. The sequence was collected from a human donor with high-grade serous ovarian cancer. This chain uses TRBV5-4 with TRBJ2-1; TRBD2 aligns across 14 bases. Sequencing input: tumor tissue. CDR3 residues: CASSLGPTSGRAGEQFF. DNA for the CDR3: TGTGCCAGCAGCTTGGGGCCGACTAGCGGGAGGGCGGGTGAGCAGTTCTTC. Full variable domain (remainder filled in from reference TRBV5-4 and TRBJ2-1): ETGVTQSPTHLIKTRGQQVTLRCSSQSGHNTVSWYQQALGQGPQFIFQYYREEENGRGNFPPRFSGLQFPNYSSELNVNALELDDSALYLCASSLGPTSGRAGEQFFGPGTRLTVL.